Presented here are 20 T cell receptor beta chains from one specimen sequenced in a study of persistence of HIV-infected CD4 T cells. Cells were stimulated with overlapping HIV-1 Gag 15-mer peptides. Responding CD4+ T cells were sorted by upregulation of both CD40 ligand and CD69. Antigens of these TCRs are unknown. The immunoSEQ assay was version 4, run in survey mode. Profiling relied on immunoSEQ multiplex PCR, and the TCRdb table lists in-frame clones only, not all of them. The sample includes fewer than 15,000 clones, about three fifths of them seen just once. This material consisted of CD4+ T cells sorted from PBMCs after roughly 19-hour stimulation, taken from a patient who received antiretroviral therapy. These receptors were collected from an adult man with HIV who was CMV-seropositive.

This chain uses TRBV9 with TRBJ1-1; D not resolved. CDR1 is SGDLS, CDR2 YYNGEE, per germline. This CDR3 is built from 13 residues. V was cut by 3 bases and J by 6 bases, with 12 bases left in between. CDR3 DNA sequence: TGTGCCAGCAGCGGAGGGATGGAGGCTGAAGCTTTCTTT. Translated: CASSGGMEAEAFF.

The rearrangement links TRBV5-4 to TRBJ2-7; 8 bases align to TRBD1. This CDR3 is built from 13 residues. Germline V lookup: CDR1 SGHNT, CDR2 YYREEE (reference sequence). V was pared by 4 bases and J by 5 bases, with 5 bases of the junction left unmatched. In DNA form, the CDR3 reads TGTGCCAGCAGCCCTCAGGGGGCCCACGAGCAGTACTTC. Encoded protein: CASSPQGAHEQYF.

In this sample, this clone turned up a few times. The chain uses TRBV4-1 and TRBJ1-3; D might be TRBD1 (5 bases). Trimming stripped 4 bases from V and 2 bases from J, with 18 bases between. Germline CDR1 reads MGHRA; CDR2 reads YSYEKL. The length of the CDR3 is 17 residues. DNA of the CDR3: TGCGCCAGCAGCCGCCCGGGACGGGAGCCGACTGGAAACACCATATATTTT. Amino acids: CASSRPGREPTGNTIYF.

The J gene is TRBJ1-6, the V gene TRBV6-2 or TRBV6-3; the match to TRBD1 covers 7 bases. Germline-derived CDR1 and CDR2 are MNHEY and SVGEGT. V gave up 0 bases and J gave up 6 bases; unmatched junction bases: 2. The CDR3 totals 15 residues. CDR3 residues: CASSYSNRGNSPLHF. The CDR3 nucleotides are TGTGCCAGCAGTTACTCGAACAGGGGTAATTCACCCCTCCACTTT.

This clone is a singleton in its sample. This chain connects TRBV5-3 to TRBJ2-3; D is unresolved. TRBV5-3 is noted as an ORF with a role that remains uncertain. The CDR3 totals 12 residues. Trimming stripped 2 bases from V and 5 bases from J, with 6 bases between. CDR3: CARSFTVDTQYF. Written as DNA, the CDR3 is TGTGCCAGAAGCTTCACGGTAGATACGCAGTATTTT.

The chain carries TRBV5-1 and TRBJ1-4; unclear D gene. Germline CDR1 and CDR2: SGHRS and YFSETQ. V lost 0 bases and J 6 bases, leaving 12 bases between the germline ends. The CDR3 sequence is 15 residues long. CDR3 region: CASSLGVGRYEKLFF. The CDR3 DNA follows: TGCGCCAGCAGCTTGGGTGTGGGGAGGTATGAAAAACTGTTTTTT.

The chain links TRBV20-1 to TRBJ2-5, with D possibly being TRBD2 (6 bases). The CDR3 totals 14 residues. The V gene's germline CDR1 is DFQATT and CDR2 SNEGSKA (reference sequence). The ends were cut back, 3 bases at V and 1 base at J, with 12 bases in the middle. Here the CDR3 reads CSASVGGPQETQYF. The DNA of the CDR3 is TGCAGTGCTAGTGTCGGGGGTCCCCAAGAGACCCAGTACTTC.

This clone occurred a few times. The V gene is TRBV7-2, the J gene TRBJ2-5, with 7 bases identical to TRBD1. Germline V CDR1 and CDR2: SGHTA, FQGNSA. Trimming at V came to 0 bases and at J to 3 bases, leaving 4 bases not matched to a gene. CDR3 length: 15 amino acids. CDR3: CASSLAGTAKETQYF. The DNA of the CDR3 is TGTGCCAGCAGCTTAGCTGGGACAGCGAAAGAGACCCAGTACTTC.

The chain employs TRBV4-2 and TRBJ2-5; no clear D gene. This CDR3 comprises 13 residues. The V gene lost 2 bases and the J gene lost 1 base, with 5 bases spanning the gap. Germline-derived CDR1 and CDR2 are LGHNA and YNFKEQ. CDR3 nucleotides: TGTGCCAGCAGCCAACAGCCCCAAGAGACCCAGTACTTC. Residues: CASSQQPQETQYF.

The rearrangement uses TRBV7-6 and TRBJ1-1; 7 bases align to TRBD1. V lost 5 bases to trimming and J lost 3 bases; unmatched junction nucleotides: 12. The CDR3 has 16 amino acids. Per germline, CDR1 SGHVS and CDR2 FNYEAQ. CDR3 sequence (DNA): TGTGCCAGCAGCCCCAACCCCCAGGGGGGTGACACTGAAGCTTTCTTT. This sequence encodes CASSPNPQGGDTEAFF.

The CDR3, as DNA: TGTGCCAGTAGTATAGTCGGGGCGAACACTGAAGCTTTCTTT. Translated, it gives CASSIVGANTEAFF. The rearrangement links TRBV19 to TRBJ1-1; D possibly corresponds to TRBD1 (5 bases). V lost 1 base to trimming and J lost 1 base, with 7 bases between them. CDR1 is LNHDA and CDR2 is SQIVND in the germline V gene (reference sequence). The CDR3 totals 14 residues. The whole variable domain, filled in from reference TRBV19 and TRBJ1-1, reads DGGITQSPKYLFRKEGQNVTLSCEQNLNHDAMYWYRQDPGQGLRLIYYSQIVNDFQKGDIAEGYSVSREKKESFPLTVTSAQKNPTAFYLCASSIVGANTEAFFGQGTRLTVV.

The DNA of the CDR3 is TGTGCCAGCAGCTTAGAAGTACATCATGCCTACGAGCAGTACTTC. Its protein is CASSLEVHHAYEQYF. This chain uses TRBV7-8 with TRBJ2-7; D not certain. V was trimmed by 1 base and J by 2 bases, leaving 12 bases between them. The germline CDR1 and CDR2 sequences are SGHVS and FQNEAQ. The CDR3 is 15 amino acids. Full variable domain (remainder filled in from reference TRBV7-8 and TRBJ2-7): GAGVSQSPRYKVAKRGQDVALRCDPISGHVSLFWYQQALGQGPEFLTYFQNEAQLDKSGLPSDRFFAERPEGSVSTLKIQRTQQEDSAVYLCASSLEVHHAYEQYFGPGTRLTVT.

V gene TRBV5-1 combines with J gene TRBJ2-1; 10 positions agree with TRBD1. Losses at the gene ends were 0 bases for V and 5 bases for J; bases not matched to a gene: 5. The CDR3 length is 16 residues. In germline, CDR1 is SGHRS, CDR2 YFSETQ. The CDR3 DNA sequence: TGCGCCAGCAGCTTGGCCGAGGGACAGGGGAACAATGAGCAGTTCTTC. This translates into CASSLAEGQGNNEQFF.

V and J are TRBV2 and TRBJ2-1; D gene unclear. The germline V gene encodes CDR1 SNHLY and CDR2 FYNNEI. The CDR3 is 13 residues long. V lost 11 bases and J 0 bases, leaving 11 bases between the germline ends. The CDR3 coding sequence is TGTGCCCGAACTCAGAGCTCCTACAATGAGCAGTTCTTC. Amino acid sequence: CARTQSSYNEQFF.

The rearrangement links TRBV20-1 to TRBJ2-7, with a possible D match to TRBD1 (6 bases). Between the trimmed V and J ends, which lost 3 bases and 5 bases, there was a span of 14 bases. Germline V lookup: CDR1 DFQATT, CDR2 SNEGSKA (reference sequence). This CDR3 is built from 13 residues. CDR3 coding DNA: TGCAGTGCTAGTAAAACAGGGAATAACGAGCAGTACTTC. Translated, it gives CSASKTGNNEQYF.

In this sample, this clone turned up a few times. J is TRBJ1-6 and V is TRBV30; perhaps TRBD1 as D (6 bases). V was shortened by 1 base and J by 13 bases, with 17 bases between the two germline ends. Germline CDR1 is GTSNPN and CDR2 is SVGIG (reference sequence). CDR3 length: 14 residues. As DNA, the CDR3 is TGTGCCTGGAGTGCAGGACAGAGCGGGAGCCCCCTCCACTTT. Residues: CAWSAGQSGSPLHF.

The DNA of the CDR3 is TGTGCCAGCAGCCAAGGTAGTGGCGGGGGCACAGATACGCAGTATTTT. Its translation is CASSQGSGGGTDTQYF. The chain has TRBV4-2 and TRBJ2-3; D may be TRBD2 (6 bases). V was trimmed by 1 base and J by 1 base, leaving 12 bases between them. This CDR3 has 16 residues. Germline lookup yields CDR1 LGHNA and CDR2 YNFKEQ.

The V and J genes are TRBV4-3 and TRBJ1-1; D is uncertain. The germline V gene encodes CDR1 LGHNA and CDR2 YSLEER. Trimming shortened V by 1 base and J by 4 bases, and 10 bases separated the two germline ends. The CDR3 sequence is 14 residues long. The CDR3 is CASSQVLKGTEAFF. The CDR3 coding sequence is TGCGCCAGCAGCCAAGTTTTAAAGGGCACTGAAGCTTTCTTT.

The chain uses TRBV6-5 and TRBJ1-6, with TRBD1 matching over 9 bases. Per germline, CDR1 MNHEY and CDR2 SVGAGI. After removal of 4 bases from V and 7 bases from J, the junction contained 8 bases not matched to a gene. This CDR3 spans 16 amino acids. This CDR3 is CASSSLGGQGNSPLHF. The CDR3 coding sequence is TGTGCCAGCAGTTCTCTCGGGGGACAGGGAAATTCACCCCTCCACTTT.

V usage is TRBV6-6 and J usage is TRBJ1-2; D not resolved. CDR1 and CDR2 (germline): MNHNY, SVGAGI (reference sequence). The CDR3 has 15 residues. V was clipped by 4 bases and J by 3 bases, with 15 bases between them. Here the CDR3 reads CASSSPGRRYYGYTF. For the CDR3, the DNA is TGTGCCAGCAGTTCCCCCGGTCGGCGCTACTATGGCTACACCTTC.